Each of the 30 T cell receptor beta chains below was sequenced from the same sample in a study of blood T cell repertoires in COVID-19 (TCRdb year 2020). The library was generated by the immunoSEQ multiplex PCR assay. The immuneACCESS repertoire file appears here via TCRdb, limited to in-frame rearrangements. These files lack a portion of the clones; in checked studies, under half of the deficit traces to unresolved V genes, and the cause of the others is not known. In all, the sample holds 240,000 or so clones, and more than 85% of those were seen once. Of the sample, 8.8% falls within the top ten clones. Sequencing was carried out using PBMCs or T cells enriched from blood (not recorded which). Source of these receptors: a man aged 35 to 55 who had recovered from COVID-19.

The chain is built from TRBV7-6 and TRBJ2-6; 7 bases match TRBD1. The trim removed 4 bases at V and 1 base at J, leaving 13 bases unmatched. Germline loops: CDR1 SGHVS, CDR2 FNYEAQ. This CDR3 has 19 amino acids. The CDR3 here is CASSSIRHRGKSGANVLTF. The CDR3 DNA reads TGTGCCAGCAGCTCGATCCGACACAGGGGTAAGTCTGGGGCCAACGTCCTGACTTTC. The full variable domain, in which reference TRBV7-6 and TRBJ2-6 provide the parts outside the CDR3, is GAGVSQSPRYKVTKRGQDVALRCDPISGHVSLYWYRQALGQGPEFLTYFNYEAQQDKSGLPNDRFSAERPEGSISTLTIQRTEQRDSAMYRCASSSIRHRGKSGANVLTFGAGSRLTVL.

The rearrangement uses TRBV4-1 and TRBJ2-2, with 14 nucleotides matching TRBD2. The length of the CDR3 is 16 residues. Germline lookup yields CDR1 MGHRA and CDR2 YSYEKL. V lost 3 bases to trimming and J lost 8 bases; unmatched junction nucleotides: 5. The CDR3 sequence: CASSQTSGGAFGELFF. The CDR3 region has the DNA TGCGCCAGCAGCCAGACTAGCGGGGGGGCTTTTGGGGAGCTGTTTTTT.

The CDR3 DNA reads as TGTGCCAGCAGTTCGAGACAGGGGTGGCAGCCCCAGCATTTT. Protein sequence: CASSSRQGWQPQHF. J is TRBJ1-5 and V is TRBV27; 8 bases map to TRBD1. V lost 4 bases, J lost 7 bases, and 6 bases stayed unmatched. Per the germline V gene, CDR1 is MNHEY and CDR2 is SMNVEV (reference sequence). The length of the CDR3 is 14 residues.

The rearrangement uses TRBV7-9 and TRBJ2-3; D may be TRBD2 (5 bases). Germline CDR1 and CDR2: SEHNR and FQNEAQ (reference sequence). V lost 1 base, J lost 2 bases, and 19 bases lay in between. The CDR3 consists of 18 residues. The CDR3: CASSLGFGRADPTDTQYF. CDR3 nucleotide sequence: TGTGCCAGCAGCTTAGGATTTGGGCGGGCTGATCCCACAGATACGCAGTATTTT.

The chain links TRBV6-1 to TRBJ1-5; 11 bases line up with TRBD1. V shed 3 bases and J 4 bases; nucleotides not matched to a gene: 14. Germline V gene sequence: CDR1 MNHNS, CDR2 SASEGT. The CDR3 contains 19 residues. The CDR3, as DNA: TGTGCCAGCAGTGAGGGCTCGGACAGGGGGCTAGGTTATAATCAGCCCCAGCATTTT. Residues: CASSEGSDRGLGYNQPQHF.

The V call is TRBV28, the J call TRBJ1-2, with TRBD1 identical over 11 bases. V gave up 3 bases and J gave up 4 bases; unmatched junction bases: 4. Germline V gene sequence: CDR1 MDHEN, CDR2 SYDVKM. CDR3 size: 15 residues. CDR3 nucleotide sequence: TGTGCCAGCAGTTTGGACAGGGGGCTGGTCTATGGCTACACCTTC. It yields the protein CASSLDRGLVYGYTF.

The chain is built from TRBV18 and TRBJ2-1; TRBD2 agrees at 11 bases. CDR3 length equals 15 residues. The germline gives CDR1 KGHSH, CDR2 LQKENI. The trim removed 4 bases at V and 5 bases at J, leaving 4 bases unmatched. The CDR3 is CASSRLAGTDNEQFF. The CDR3 DNA reads as TGTGCCAGCTCACGACTAGCGGGGACAGACAATGAGCAGTTCTTC.

The chain recombines TRBV6-6 with TRBJ1-5; D unclear. With 4 bases removed from V and 0 bases from J, the gap between germline ends came to 13 bases. This CDR3 contains 16 residues. The germline gives CDR1 MNHNY, CDR2 SVGAGI (reference sequence). The CDR3 region is CASSSIQILSNQPQHF. As DNA, the CDR3 is TGTGCCAGCAGTTCTATACAGATTCTTAGCAATCAGCCCCAGCATTTT.

CDR3 DNA sequence: TGTGCCAGCAGCTTGTTGATGGCGGGCCATCAGCCCCAGCATTTT. It yields the protein CASSLLMAGHQPQHF. The chain employs TRBV5-5 and TRBJ1-5; no definite D call. The V and J ends lost 1 base and 5 bases respectively, with 13 bases between them. Germline-derived CDR1 and CDR2 are SGHKS and YYEKEE (reference sequence). The CDR3 sequence is 15 residues long.

This chain uses TRBV27 with TRBJ1-6, with 8 nucleotides matching TRBD1. The germline V gene has CDR1 MNHEY and CDR2 SMNVEV (reference sequence). This CDR3 is 15 amino acids long. V gave up 6 bases and J gave up 4 bases; unmatched junction bases: 5. The CDR3 is CASSGTGRYNSPLHF. In DNA, the CDR3 is TGTGCCAGCAGCGGGACAGGCCGATATAATTCACCCCTCCACTTT.

This rearrangement joins TRBV2 to TRBJ2-3, with a possible D match to TRBD2 (6 bases). Per germline, CDR1 SNHLY and CDR2 FYNNEI. The CDR3 contains 16 residues. Trimming took off 4 bases at V and 2 bases at J, with 16 bases between the two ends. The CDR3 here is CASSGRGLKTTDTQYF. CDR3 coding DNA: TGTGCCAGCAGTGGACGGGGACTGAAGACCACAGATACGCAGTATTTT.

This rearrangement joins TRBV7-2 to TRBJ2-7; D possibly corresponds to TRBD1 (5 bases). The CDR3 has 15 residues. V was shortened by 1 base and J by 4 bases, with 14 bases between the two germline ends. Germline V gene sequence: CDR1 SGHTA, CDR2 FQGNSA. CDR3 in DNA: TGTGCCAGCAGCTTAGAGGGCAGGGTCCCTTACGAGCAGTACTTC. It translates to CASSLEGRVPYEQYF. Using reference TRBV7-2 and TRBJ2-7 for the parts outside the CDR3, the full variable domain is GAGVSQSPSNKVTEKGKDVELRCDPISGHTALYWYRQSLGQGLEFLIYFQGNSAPDKSGLPSDRFSAERTGGSVSTLTIQRTQQEDSAVYLCASSLEGRVPYEQYFGPGTRLTVT.

The chain couples TRBV4-1 to TRBJ2-1, with D possibly TRBD1 on 6 matching bases. Germline V gives CDR1 MGHRA, CDR2 YSYEKL. The ends were cut back, 3 bases at V and 8 bases at J, with 20 bases in the middle. This CDR3 has 16 amino acids. CDR3 region: CASSHQDSRTSDEQFF. In nucleotides, the CDR3 is TGCGCCAGCAGCCACCAGGACAGCCGTACGAGTGATGAGCAGTTCTTC.

This rearrangement joins TRBV13 to TRBJ2-5; 9 nucleotides agree with TRBD2. Germline-derived CDR1 and CDR2 are PRHDT and FYEKMQ (reference sequence). This CDR3 comprises 14 residues. Trimming took 5 bases from V and 8 from J; bases not matched to a gene: 9. This CDR3 is CASSLTSGRDTQYF. The CDR3 DNA reads TGTGCCAGCAGCCTGACTAGCGGTCGGGATACCCAGTACTTC.

The J gene is TRBJ1-1, the V gene TRBV5-1, with D maybe TRBD1 (5 bases). The CDR3 sequence is 14 residues long. Trimming took 1 base from V and 4 from J, leaving 11 bases between them. The germline V gene has CDR1 SGHRS and CDR2 YFSETQ. The CDR3 reads CASSLLGGTTEAFF. Here the CDR3 DNA reads TGCGCCAGCAGCTTGCTCGGGGGGACCACTGAAGCTTTCTTT.

The CDR3 DNA is TGTGCCAGCAGTGACGGGCTGGGGGGGTCCAGGAACACCATATATTTT. It is translated as CASSDGLGGSRNTIYF. The chain couples TRBV25-1 to TRBJ1-3; weak D call: TRBD1 (5 bases). V dropped 3 bases and J dropped 7 bases, with 19 bases sitting between them. CDR1 is MGHDK and CDR2 is SYGVNS in the germline V gene. The CDR3 is 16 residues long.

V is TRBV7-6 and J is TRBJ1-3; a weak D match, TRBD1 (5 bases). Deletions cut 2 bases from V and 1 base from J, with 9 bases between. Per germline, CDR1 SGHVS and CDR2 FNYEAQ. The CDR3 has 15 residues. DNA for the CDR3: TGTGCCAGCAGCTTAACTAAGGGGTCTGGAAACACCATATATTTT. Encoded protein: CASSLTKGSGNTIYF.

The chain couples TRBV12-5 to TRBJ1-5; the D gene is possibly TRBD1 (5 bases). The CDR3 sequence is 15 residues long. The germline CDR1 and CDR2 sequences are LGHNT and FRNRAP. V was cut by 5 bases and J by 3 bases, with 14 bases left in between. The CDR3 DNA sequence: TGTGCTAGTGGTCCCGGACCAGGGATCAATCAGCCCCAGCATTTT. Translating it yields CASGPGPGINQPQHF.

The chain employs TRBV5-6 and TRBJ2-7; D unclear. V was trimmed by 5 bases and J by 4 bases, leaving 19 bases between them. The CDR3 is made up of 15 amino acids. The germline V gene encodes CDR1 SGHDT and CDR2 YYEEEE. CDR3 sequence: CASRVRGVEEYEQYF. The CDR3 nucleotides are TGTGCCAGCAGGGTGAGAGGAGTCGAAGAGTACGAGCAGTACTTC.

The chain combines TRBV3-1 (or the pseudogene TRBV3-2) with TRBJ2-1; 9 bases are a match to TRBD1. The CDR3 sequence is 16 residues long. CDR1 and CDR2 from the germline V gene are LGHDT and YNNKEL (reference sequence). With 4 bases clipped from V and 8 bases from J, the junction kept 12 bases outside the gene matches. CDR3 coding DNA: TGTGCCAGCAGCCCGGTTGTGGGACAGGGTGGGTATGAGCAGTTCTTC. This sequence encodes CASSPVVGQGGYEQFF.

The chain joins TRBV10-2 to TRBJ2-1; tentatively, D is TRBD2 (6 bases). CDR3 length equals 13 residues. From germline, CDR1 is WSHSY and CDR2 SAAADI. Deletions cut 3 bases from V and 7 bases from J, with 10 bases between. The DNA of the CDR3 is TGCGCCAGCAGTGATATTGGGGGGAATGAGCAGTTCTTC. Translated: CASSDIGGNEQFF.

This clone has at least ten counts. The chain employs TRBV28 and TRBJ2-5; TRBD1 matches at 9 bases. This CDR3 has 18 amino acids. Trimming at V came to 6 bases and at J to 5 bases, leaving 19 bases not matched to a gene. Per germline, CDR1 MDHEN and CDR2 SYDVKM. The CDR3 sequence: CASSPFWGQGSTGETQYF. The CDR3, as DNA: TGTGCCAGCAGCCCCTTTTGGGGACAGGGAAGCACGGGGGAGACCCAGTACTTC.

This chain links TRBV27 with TRBJ2-7; D might be TRBD1 (5 bases). CDR1 and CDR2 (germline): MNHEY, SMNVEV (reference sequence). This CDR3 comprises 14 residues. Trimming left V 5 bases short and J 4 bases short, with 15 bases between. The CDR3 DNA follows: TGTGCCAGCAGTCCCTGGCAGGGTGGGTACGAGCAGTACTTC. It translates to CASSPWQGGYEQYF.

The chain is built from TRBV2 and TRBJ1-2, with D maybe TRBD1 (6 bases). Trimming left V 7 bases short and J 6 bases short, with 21 bases between. The CDR3 is 15 amino acids. Germline CDR1 reads SNHLY; CDR2 reads FYNNEI. The CDR3, as DNA: TGTGCCAGCATCCCTGGGAGGGGGACGGTCGATGGCTACACCTTC. It specifies CASIPGRGTVDGYTF. The variable domain in full, with the rest retrieved from reference TRBV2 and TRBJ1-2, is EPEVTQTPSHQVTQMGQEVILRCVPISNHLYFYWYRQILGQKVEFLVSFYNNEISEKSEIFDDQFSVERPDGSNFTLKIRSTKLEDSAMYFCASIPGRGTVDGYTFGSGTRLTVV.

V is TRBV19 and J is TRBJ2-7; 8 bases align to TRBD1. Germline assignment: CDR1 LNHDA and CDR2 SQIVND (reference sequence). The CDR3 spans 15 residues. With 6 bases clipped from V and 4 bases from J, the junction kept 11 bases outside the gene matches. The CDR3 region has the DNA TGTGCCAGTAGGGAGACCGGGACAGGATCTTACGAGCAGTACTTC. This codes for CASRETGTGSYEQYF.

The rearrangement uses TRBV2 and TRBJ1-1; a possible D gene is TRBD1 (6 bases). The CDR3 runs to 13 residues. Trimming removed 7 bases at V and 5 bases at J, with 14 bases between. Looked up from germline, CDR1 is SNHLY and CDR2 is FYNNEI. CDR3 sequence reads: CASTRTVGTEAFF. The CDR3 bases are TGTGCCAGCACCAGGACAGTCGGTACTGAAGCTTTCTTT.

V is TRBV7-2 and J is TRBJ2-1, with 8 nucleotides matching TRBD2. The CDR3 has 17 amino acids. Looked up from germline, CDR1 is SGHTA and CDR2 is FQGNSA. V lost 6 bases, J lost 9 bases, and 19 bases stayed unmatched. CDR3 region: CASRRVSGTSFNTEQFF. The CDR3 DNA reads TGTGCCAGCAGAAGGGTATCCGGGACTAGTTTTAATACTGAGCAGTTCTTC.

The CDR3 loop reads CAWAQRVDSGANVLTF. In DNA, the CDR3 is TGTGCCTGGGCTCAGCGTGTCGACTCTGGGGCCAACGTCCTGACTTTC. This chain links TRBV30 with TRBJ2-6; D call uncertain. This CDR3 spans 16 amino acids. Deletions cut 5 bases from V and 0 bases from J, with 14 bases between. The germline V gene has CDR1 GTSNPN and CDR2 SVGIG (reference sequence).

The J gene is TRBJ2-1, the V gene TRBV11-2, with D possibly being TRBD2 (7 bases). Looked up from germline, CDR1 is SGHAT and CDR2 is FQNNGV. There are 15 residues in the CDR3. V shed 5 bases and J shed 10 bases, with 21 bases lying between them. The CDR3 is CASSPGLGGVLEQFF. The CDR3 nucleotides read TGTGCCAGCAGCCCAGGACTAGGGGGGGTTTTGGAGCAGTTCTTC. The variable domain in full, completed from reference TRBV11-2 and TRBJ2-1, reads EAGVAQSPRYKIIEKRQSVAFWCNPISGHATLYWYQQILGQGPKLLIQFQNNGVVDDSQLPKDRFSAERLKGVDSTLKIQPAKLEDSAVYLCASSPGLGGVLEQFFGPGTRLTVL.

The genes are TRBV10-2 and TRBJ1-1, with a tentative D call TRBD1 (6 bases). CDR1 is WSHSY, CDR2 SAAADI, per germline. V was pared by 0 bases and J by 7 bases, with 21 bases between. This CDR3 comprises 17 residues. The CDR3 loop reads CASSESRGGGLTLEAFF. The CDR3 DNA follows: TGCGCCAGCAGTGAGTCACGTGGCGGGGGCTTAACTCTTGAAGCTTTCTTT.